This T cell receptor beta chain emerged from a study of PD-1 blockade in classical Hodgkin lymphoma. Study-wide findings and caveats: Relapsed/refractory patients reportedly had lower baseline diversity than newly diagnosed patients.

Concerning this clone: Its antigen is undetermined.

Each and every patient relapsed after autologous stem cell transplantation, and patients got differing brentuximab vedotin exposure. Complete response, partial response or progressive disease constituted the best response categories observed. Libraries were prepared by immunoSEQ multiplex PCR; TCRdb keeps only in-frame clonotypes and omits some of them. The table shows 98,000 or so clones, with 80% to 90% occurring only once. The CDR3 spans 15 residues. Germline lookup yields CDR1 KGHSH and CDR2 LQKENI. V was trimmed by 2 bases and J by 3 bases, leaving 13 bases between them. V gene TRBV18 combines with J gene TRBJ1-1; TRBD1 is a possible D gene (5 bases). Here the sequenced sample was peripheral blood mononuclear cells (PBMCs), taken before the second cycle of nivolumab. This sequence originates from a human donor with classical Hodgkin lymphoma. DNA of the CDR3: TGTGCCAGCTCACCAGGGGGTCGGGCGGACACTGAAGCTTTCTTT. Its translation: CASSPGGRADTEAFF.